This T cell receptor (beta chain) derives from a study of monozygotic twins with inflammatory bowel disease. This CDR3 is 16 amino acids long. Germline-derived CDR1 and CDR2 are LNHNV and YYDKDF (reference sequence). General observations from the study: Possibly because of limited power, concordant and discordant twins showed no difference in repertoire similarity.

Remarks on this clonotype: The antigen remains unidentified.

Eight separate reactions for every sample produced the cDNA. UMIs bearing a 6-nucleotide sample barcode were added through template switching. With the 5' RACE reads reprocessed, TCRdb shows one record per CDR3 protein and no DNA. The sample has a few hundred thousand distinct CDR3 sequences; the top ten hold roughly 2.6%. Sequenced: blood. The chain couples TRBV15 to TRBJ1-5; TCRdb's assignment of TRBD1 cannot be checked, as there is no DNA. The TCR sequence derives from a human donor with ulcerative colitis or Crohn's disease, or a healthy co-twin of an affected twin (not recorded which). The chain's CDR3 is CATSSTQGVGNQPQHF.